This T cell receptor (beta chain) was found in a study of STAT5B mutations in CD4+ large granular lymphocyte leukemia. Using immunoSEQ multiplex PCR, the repertoire was profiled, and TCRdb retains in-frame clones only, with some absent. The table includes about 8,000 clones, roughly 89% detected once. This clonotype was sampled from a woman aged 65 to 85 with CD4+ T-cell large granular lymphocyte leukemia. The sequenced sample was PBMCs.

The CDR3 DNA reads TGTGCCAGCCAGGGGAGTGGTGAAAAACTGTTTTTT. It yields the protein CASQGSGEKLFF. The gene calls are TRBV19 and TRBJ1-4, with a possible D match to TRBD1 (6 bases). The CDR3 totals 12 residues. V shed 9 bases and J shed 7 bases, with 12 bases lying between them. The V gene's germline CDR1 is LNHDA and CDR2 SQIVND (reference sequence).